A single sample is the source of the 20 T cell receptor beta chains below, sequenced in a study of T cell responses to AZD1222 COVID-19 vaccine (dated by TCRdb to the early 2020s). Sample time point, as interpreted from the label and publication: baseline before first vaccination. Preparation of the library involved the immunoSEQ multiplex PCR assay. TCRdb stores this immuneACCESS table with in-frame sequences only. Part of the clones is absent; in the studies checked, under half of the shortfall reflects unresolved V genes, and no reason is known for the rest. For this sample there are 150,000 or so clones; around 92% appear just once. The top ten clonotypes cover 1.1% to 1.5% of the sample. This sample comprised peripheral blood, obtained on day 0 of AZD1222 vaccination. These receptors all come from an adult in good health.

This clone was counted only a few times. The rearrangement links TRBV7-9 to TRBJ2-7, with 9 bases lining up with TRBD2. This CDR3 has 14 residues. Trimming at V came to 5 bases and at J to 2 bases, leaving 4 bases not matched to a gene. Germline V gene sequence: CDR1 SEHNR, CDR2 FQNEAQ (reference sequence). CDR3 residues: CASSPAGGTYEQYF. CDR3 DNA sequence: TGTGCCAGCAGCCCAGCGGGGGGAACCTACGAGCAGTACTTC.

The chain combines TRBV19 with TRBJ2-5; D may correspond to TRBD1 or TRBD2 (5 bases each). Looked up from germline, CDR1 is LNHDA and CDR2 is SQIVND (reference sequence). V was shortened by 4 bases and J by 5 bases, with 17 bases between the two germline ends. The CDR3 covers 15 residues. The CDR3 DNA reads as TGTGCCAGTAGTACCCAGGGTCGGGCGGGTGAGACCCAGTACTTC. It codes for CASSTQGRAGETQYF.

The chain combines TRBV7-2 with TRBJ2-1; possible D gene TRBD2, 7 bases. Germline-derived CDR1 and CDR2 are SGHTA and FQGNSA. V shed 4 bases and J shed 4 bases, with 17 bases lying between them. The CDR3 consists of 16 residues. CDR3 DNA sequence: TGTGCCAGCAGCTCGAGCCGGCGGGGGCGGTACAATGAGCAGTTCTTC. It translates to CASSSSRRGRYNEQFF.

The chain couples TRBV18 to TRBJ2-4, with 7 bases lining up with TRBD1. The CDR3 is 15 residues long. CDR1 KGHSH and CDR2 LQKENI come from the germline V gene. Trimming at V came to 5 bases and at J to 6 bases, leaving 10 bases not matched to a gene. CDR3 sequence: CASSGWSGTANIQYF. The CDR3 DNA sequence: TGTGCCAGCTCAGGGTGGTCCGGGACAGCAAACATTCAGTACTTC. Full variable domain (outside the CDR3, taken from reference TRBV18 and TRBJ2-4): NAGVMQNPRHLVRRRGQEARLRCSPMKGHSHVYWYRQLPEEGLKFMVYLQKENIIDESGMPKERFSAEFPKEGPSILRIQQVVRGDSAAYFCASSGWSGTANIQYFGAGTRLSVL.

In this sample, this clone turned up once. This chain uses TRBV28 with TRBJ2-5; TRBD2 matches 13 bases. The germline CDR1 and CDR2 sequences are MDHEN and SYDVKM. The CDR3 covers 15 residues. J lost 5 bases, V lost 3 bases, and 3 bases had no gene match. As DNA, the CDR3 is TGTGCCAGCAGTTTTACTAGCGGGAGGGTGGAGACCCAGTACTTC. It codes for CASSFTSGRVETQYF.

The rearrangement uses TRBV2 and TRBJ2-5, with D perhaps TRBD2 (5 bases). The germline V and J ends were trimmed by 5 bases and 5 bases, with 12 bases remaining between them. Germline V gene data show CDR1 as SNHLY and CDR2 as FYNNEI. There are 13 residues in the CDR3. CDR3 nucleotides: TGTGCCAGCAGTAAGGTTGAGCGGGAGACCCAGTACTTC. This translates into CASSKVERETQYF.

The chain combines TRBV20-1 with TRBJ1-2; no definite D call. Germline CDR1 DFQATT, CDR2 SNEGSKA (reference sequence). The germline V and J ends were trimmed by 3 bases and 4 bases, with 15 bases remaining between them. There are 14 residues in the CDR3. CDR3 coding DNA: TGCAGTGCTAGTGTACCGGGATTAAGCTATGGCTACACCTTC. Its translation: CSASVPGLSYGYTF.

The CDR3 spells CASSPTYRETQYF. For the CDR3, the DNA is TGCGCCAGCAGCCCGACATACCGAGAGACCCAGTACTTC. This chain links TRBV5-1 with TRBJ2-5, with no clear D. Germline V lookup: CDR1 SGHRS, CDR2 YFSETQ. CDR3 size: 13 residues. The V end lost 4 bases, the J end lost 4 bases, and 11 bases lay between the germline ends. The variable domain in full, completed from reference TRBV5-1 and TRBJ2-5, reads KAGVTQTPRYLIKTRGQQVTLSCSPISGHRSVSWYQQTPGQGLQFLFEYFSETQRNKGNFPGRFSGRQFSNSRSEMNVSTLELGDSALYLCASSPTYRETQYFGPGTRLLVL.

The rearrangement links TRBV27 to TRBJ1-1; no clear D. The CDR3 covers 14 residues. V was clipped by 3 bases and J by 4 bases, with 12 bases between them. Germline CDR1 MNHEY, CDR2 SMNVEV (reference sequence). For the CDR3, the DNA is TGTGCCAGCAGTTTCACGCCCACGGGCACTGAAGCTTTCTTT. Amino acids: CASSFTPTGTEAFF.

The rearrangement links TRBV2 to TRBJ2-1; no clear D. Germline V lookup: CDR1 SNHLY, CDR2 FYNNEI. The CDR3 contains 12 residues. V was clipped by 4 bases and J by 5 bases, with 6 bases between them. CDR3 nucleotides: TGTGCCAGCAGTGCGCTAAACAATGAGCAGTTCTTC. Protein product: CASSALNNEQFF.

The V and J genes are TRBV12-3 or TRBV12-4 and TRBJ1-1, with no clear D. This CDR3 region has 12 residues. V was clipped by 3 bases and J by 0 bases, with 2 bases between them. The CDR3: CASSFVNTEAFF. CDR3 bases: TGTGCCAGCAGTTTCGTGAACACTGAAGCTTTCTTT.

The chain employs TRBV19 and TRBJ2-7, with 9 positions matching TRBD1. Germline CDR1 is LNHDA and CDR2 is SQIVND (reference sequence). The trim removed 4 bases at V and 2 bases at J, leaving 3 bases unmatched. The CDR3 consists of 14 residues. As DNA, the CDR3 is TGTGCCAGTAGTACTCGACAGGGGGCCTACGAGCAGTACTTC. Protein: CASSTRQGAYEQYF.

The rearrangement links TRBV27 to TRBJ1-2; D may be TRBD1 (5 bases). The CDR3 spans 14 residues. The V end lost 3 bases, the J end lost 6 bases, and 14 bases lay between the germline ends. CDR1 is MNHEY and CDR2 is SMNVEV in the germline V gene (reference sequence). In nucleotides, the CDR3 is TGTGCCAGCAGTTTTGCAGGGACGATGGATGGCTACACCTTC. This codes for CASSFAGTMDGYTF.

The rearrangement links TRBV6-2 or TRBV6-3 to TRBJ2-1; weak D call: TRBD1 (5 bases). CDR1 is MNHEY, CDR2 SVGEGT, per germline. CDR3 length: 17 residues. The germline V and J ends were trimmed by 0 bases and 3 bases, with 15 bases remaining between them. CDR3 sequence reads: CASSYSGPGRLYNEQFF. For the CDR3, the DNA is TGTGCCAGCAGTTACTCGGGGCCGGGTCGCCTCTACAATGAGCAGTTCTTC.

The rearrangement uses TRBV7-2 and TRBJ1-2; D perhaps matches TRBD1 (6 bases). The CDR3 length is 16 residues. V shed 5 bases and J shed 6 bases, with 22 bases lying between them. Germline-derived CDR1 and CDR2 are SGHTA and FQGNSA. This chain's CDR3 is CASSTFMARGGDGYTF. The DNA for the CDR3 is TGTGCCAGCAGCACATTTATGGCTAGGGGGGGAGATGGCTACACCTTC.

This chain uses TRBV12-3 or TRBV12-4 with TRBJ1-6; no reliable D call. Trimming took 6 bases from V and 7 from J, leaving 7 bases between them. This CDR3 has 12 amino acids. CDR3 bases: TGTGCCAGCAGAGGTACCAATTCACCCCTCCACTTT. Translated: CASRGTNSPLHF.

V usage is TRBV5-6 and J usage is TRBJ1-4, with D possibly matching TRBD1 (6 bases). The germline CDR1 and CDR2 sequences are SGHDT and YYEEEE. The V end was cut by 0 bases, the J end by 7 bases, with 10 bases between. This CDR3 is built from 14 residues. CDR3 in amino acids: CASSLGQGSEKLFF. The CDR3 nucleotides read TGTGCCAGCAGCTTGGGGCAGGGGAGTGAAAAACTGTTTTTT.

The chain recombines TRBV6-6 with TRBJ1-2; 9 positions match TRBD1. Per germline, CDR1 MNHNY and CDR2 SVGAGI (reference sequence). V dropped 6 bases and J dropped 4; count of bases not matched to a gene: 9. This CDR3 has 15 residues. The CDR3 coding sequence is TGTGCCAGCAGACCCCAACAGGGGGCGGGCTATGGCTACACCTTC. This codes for CASRPQQGAGYGYTF.

The rearrangement links TRBV20-1 to TRBJ2-7, with 7 positions matching TRBD2. The length of the CDR3 is 15 residues. Trimming removed 3 bases from V and 1 base from J; junction bases left unmatched: 9. Germline CDR1 reads DFQATT; CDR2 reads SNEGSKA (reference sequence). The CDR3 here is CSASGRGGSSYEQYF. CDR3 in DNA: TGCAGTGCTAGTGGCCGGGGAGGGAGTTCCTACGAGCAGTACTTC.

This sequence joins TRBV5-1 and TRBJ1-3; D not certain. This CDR3 comprises 15 residues. Trimming left V 1 base short and J 0 bases short, with 8 bases between. Germline V CDR1 and CDR2: SGHRS, YFSETQ. CDR3 sequence: CASSLSGPSGNTIYF. The CDR3 region has the DNA TGCGCCAGCAGCTTGAGTGGGCCCTCTGGAAACACCATATATTTT. Supplemented by reference TRBV5-1 and TRBJ1-3, the full variable domain reads KAGVTQTPRYLIKTRGQQVTLSCSPISGHRSVSWYQQTPGQGLQFLFEYFSETQRNKGNFPGRFSGRQFSNSRSEMNVSTLELGDSALYLCASSLSGPSGNTIYFGEGSWLTVV.